The T cell receptor beta chain under discussion was sequenced for a study of blood T cell repertoires in COVID-19. The length of the CDR3 is 13 residues. Germline CDR1 and CDR2: SNHLY and FYNNEI. Deletions cut 7 bases from V and 8 bases from J, with 17 bases between. Generated by immunoSEQ multiplex PCR, the TCRdb table keeps only in-frame clones and is missing some. Here the sample spans about 140,000 clones, about 91% being singletons. This chain connects TRBV2 to TRBJ1-2, with no clear D. This clonotype was obtained from a woman between 55 and 75 years old with acute or convalescent COVID-19. The sequenced sample was peripheral blood. Here the CDR3 reads CASTVYHTGGYTF. The CDR3 region has the DNA TGTGCCAGCACCGTGTATCACACGGGAGGCTACACCTTC.